The 24 T cell receptor beta chains below all came from one sample that was sequenced in a study of graft-versus-host responses after intestinal transplantation. The assay was immunoSEQ multiplex PCR, and TCRdb's table has in-frame clones only and misses some. The data hold approximately 18,000 clones, with roughly 94% observed a single time. Source: PBMCs, taken 23 days after intestinal transplant. Source of these receptors: a human patient who received an intestinal transplant, so some T cells may come from the graft donor.

V gene TRBV20-1 combines with J gene TRBJ1-1; no reliable D call. CDR3 length equals 11 residues. Between the trimmed V and J ends, which lost 6 bases and 5 bases, there was a span of 10 bases. The germline CDR1 and CDR2 sequences are DFQATT and SNEGSKA (reference sequence). Written as DNA, the CDR3 is TGCAGTGCCACCCTTGGGACTGAAGCTTTCTTT. Protein product: CSATLGTEAFF.

The rearrangement joins TRBV5-5 to TRBJ2-1; D perhaps matches TRBD1 (6 bases). V lost 0 bases and J 6 bases, leaving 19 bases between the germline ends. The CDR3 runs to 17 residues. Looked up from germline, CDR1 is SGHKS and CDR2 is YYEKEE (reference sequence). The CDR3 is CASSLGTIHLGGNEQFF. CDR3 nucleotides: TGTGCCAGCAGCTTGGGCACGATCCATTTAGGGGGCAATGAGCAGTTCTTC. The whole variable domain, filled in from reference TRBV5-5 and TRBJ2-1, reads DAGVTQSPTHLIKTRGQQVTLRCSPISGHKSVSWYQQVLGQGPQFIFQYYEKEERGRGNFPDRFSARQFPNYSSELNVNALLLGDSALYLCASSLGTIHLGGNEQFFGPGTRLTVL.

The chain links TRBV7-9 to TRBJ2-7; TRBD1 agrees at 11 bases. The CDR3 extends over 15 amino acids. Unmatched junction bases numbered 10, after V lost 5 bases and J lost 7 bases. Germline V gene lookup returns CDR1 SEHNR and CDR2 FQNEAQ (reference sequence). In DNA, the CDR3 is TGTGCCAGCAGCCATCCTGGACAGGGGGCGCGTGAGCAGTACTTC. This codes for CASSHPGQGAREQYF.

This sequence joins TRBV27 and TRBJ1-5; D is unclear. The V end lost 2 bases, the J end lost 1 base, and 6 bases lay between the germline ends. Germline CDR1 MNHEY, CDR2 SMNVEV (reference sequence). The CDR3 runs to 14 residues. CDR3 sequence reads: CASSLAGSNQPQHF. The CDR3 bases are TGTGCCAGCAGTTTAGCGGGAAGCAATCAGCCCCAGCATTTT.

The CDR3 DNA reads TGTGCCAGCAGCTTCCAGGGTCAGCCCCAGCATTTT. Its translation: CASSFQGQPQHF. This chain connects TRBV7-2 to TRBJ1-5; tentatively, D is TRBD1 (5 bases). Germline V gives CDR1 SGHTA, CDR2 FQGNSA. The length of the CDR3 is 12 residues. Trimming removed 3 bases from V and 6 bases from J, with 6 bases in between.

The rearrangement uses TRBV5-1 and TRBJ2-1; D gene uncertain. The ends were cut back, 0 bases at V and 8 bases at J, with 15 bases in the middle. Germline CDR1 and CDR2: SGHRS and YFSETQ. The CDR3 extends over 15 amino acids. The CDR3 loop is CASSLEHPRVDEQFF. The CDR3 bases are TGCGCCAGCAGCTTGGAGCATCCCCGAGTGGATGAGCAGTTCTTC.

This chain joins TRBV2 and TRBJ2-7, with D unresolved. CDR3 length: 11 residues. Trimming removed 5 bases at V and 4 bases at J, with 6 bases between. The V gene's germline CDR1 is SNHLY and CDR2 FYNNEI. Written as DNA, the CDR3 is TGTGCCAGCAGTCCTTATTACGAGCAGTACTTC. Protein: CASSPYYEQYF.

The chain has TRBV7-9 and TRBJ2-7; 8 bases agree with TRBD2. This CDR3 region has 15 residues. Germline CDR1 and CDR2: SEHNR and FQNEAQ (reference sequence). J was trimmed by 1 base and V by 5 bases; bases with no gene match: 7. CDR3 protein: CASSQQTSASYEQYF. The DNA of the CDR3 is TGTGCCAGCAGCCAGCAGACTAGCGCATCCTACGAGCAGTACTTC. The whole variable domain, remainder taken from reference TRBV7-9 and TRBJ2-7, is DTGVSQNPRHKITKRGQNVTFRCDPISEHNRLYWYRQTLGQGPEFLTYFQNEAQLEKSRLLSDRFSAERPKGSFSTLEIQRTEQGDSAMYLCASSQQTSASYEQYFGPGTRLTVT.

V usage is TRBV10-2 and J usage is TRBJ2-7, with D tentatively TRBD2 (6 bases). Between the trimmed V and J ends, which lost 3 bases and 0 bases, there was a span of 21 bases. The length of the CDR3 is 18 residues. Germline assignment: CDR1 WSHSY and CDR2 SAAADI. In DNA form, the CDR3 reads TGCGCCAGCAGTGACCCCCCTGTATGGGGGGTCAGCTCCTACGAGCAGTACTTC. Its translation: CASSDPPVWGVSSYEQYF.

This chain connects TRBV4-1 to TRBJ2-1; 9 positions match TRBD2. Losses at the gene ends were 1 base for V and 15 bases for J; bases not matched to a gene: 10. The CDR3 sequence is 14 residues long. Germline lookup yields CDR1 MGHRA and CDR2 YSYEKL. In DNA form, the CDR3 reads TGCGCCAGCAGCCAAGTCTCAGCGGGAGGCTTATGGTTCTTC. It yields the protein CASSQVSAGGLWFF.

V and J are TRBV27 and TRBJ2-7; the D gene could be TRBD1 or TRBD2 (7 bases each). The ends were cut back, 6 bases at V and 3 bases at J, with 15 bases in the middle. The CDR3 loop spans 14 amino acids. Germline V gene sequence: CDR1 MNHEY, CDR2 SMNVEV (reference sequence). For the CDR3, the DNA is TGTGCCAGCAGCCCCGACAGGGACTACTACGAGCAGTACTTC. It yields the protein CASSPDRDYYEQYF.

The rearrangement uses TRBV5-6 and TRBJ2-1; tentatively, D is TRBD2 (5 bases). The CDR3 extends over 14 amino acids. Germline assignment: CDR1 SGHDT and CDR2 YYEEEE. Deletions cut 5 bases from V and 7 bases from J, with 16 bases between. CDR3 in amino acids: CASSILGLQNEQFF. The CDR3 region has the DNA TGTGCCAGCAGTATACTAGGTTTACAGAATGAGCAGTTCTTC.

The V and J genes are TRBV11-3 and TRBJ1-1; 10 bases are shared with TRBD1. Germline trimming cut 5 bases from V and 6 bases from J; bases unmatched to any gene: 3. Germline V lookup: CDR1 SGHNT, CDR2 YENEEA. CDR3 size: 13 residues. The CDR3 is CASSLGTGAEAFF. DNA of the CDR3: TGTGCCAGCAGCCTCGGGACAGGGGCTGAAGCTTTCTTT.

This chain uses TRBV12-5 with TRBJ2-1; 9 bases match TRBD2. J gave up 10 bases and V 1 base, and 14 bases lay outside the gene matches. Germline V lookup: CDR1 LGHNT, CDR2 FRNRAP. CDR3 length equals 17 residues. CDR3 sequence: CASGLEIFDWLAGEQFF. In DNA form, the CDR3 reads TGTGCTAGTGGTTTGGAGATCTTTGATTGGCTAGCGGGGGAGCAGTTCTTC. Variable domain in full (rest from reference TRBV12-5 and TRBJ2-1): DARVTQTPRHKVTEMGQEVTMRCQPILGHNTVFWYRQTMMQGLELLAYFRNRAPLDDSGMPKDRFSAEMPDATLATLKIQPSEPRDSAVYFCASGLEIFDWLAGEQFFGPGTRLTVL.

This chain uses TRBV30 with TRBJ2-3, with a tentative D call TRBD1 (5 bases). From germline, CDR1 is GTSNPN and CDR2 SVGIG (reference sequence). Trimming stripped 3 bases from V and 3 bases from J, with 10 bases between. The CDR3 length is 13 residues. In DNA, the CDR3 is TGTGCCTGGAGCCCTGGGGCGACAGATACGCAGTATTTT. Its translation is CAWSPGATDTQYF.

Points on this clone: Its ends do not fully match the called genes, so a read error is possible. V is TRBV19 and J is TRBJ1-1; D is unclear. Germline CDR1 reads LNHDA; CDR2 reads SQIVND (reference sequence). The CDR3 sequence is 12 residues long. CDR3: CASSIYGNEALF. The CDR3 DNA reads TGTGCCAGTAGTATCTATGGGAATGAAGCTCTCTTT.

Remarks on this clone: Since the CDR3 does not end with the conserved phenylalanine or tryptophan, this likely comes from a read error. The limits of the CDR3 on the DNA are not certain, so only TCRdb's listed CDR3 is given. The chain links TRBV7-9 to TRBJ2-7. The CDR3 has 10 residues if both end residues are counted. Germline V lookup: CDR1 SEHNR, CDR2 FQNEAQ (reference sequence). CDR3 region: CASSLAPRMD.

The chain couples TRBV18 to TRBJ1-5, with TRBD1 identical over 8 bases. The CDR3 length is 19 residues. Germline assignment: CDR1 KGHSH and CDR2 LQKENI. V lost 0 bases to trimming and J lost 0 bases; unmatched junction nucleotides: 10. Written as DNA, the CDR3 is TGTGCCAGCTCACCACCGGGGGCAGGGGGCTCCTATAGCAATCAGCCCCAGCATTTT. It codes for CASSPPGAGGSYSNQPQHF. The whole variable domain, remainder taken from reference TRBV18 and TRBJ1-5, is NAGVMQNPRHLVRRRGQEARLRCSPMKGHSHVYWYRQLPEEGLKFMVYLQKENIIDESGMPKERFSAEFPKEGPSILRIQQVVRGDSAAYFCASSPPGAGGSYSNQPQHFGDGTRLSIL.

With respect to this clone: Other DNA sequences within the sample encode an identical CDR3. This sequence joins TRBV16 and TRBJ2-5, with D perhaps TRBD1 (5 bases). Between the trimmed V and J ends, which lost 6 bases and 2 bases, there was a span of 10 bases. Per the germline V gene, CDR1 is KGHSY and CDR2 is FQNENV. The CDR3 runs 13 residues. CDR3 in DNA: TGTGCCAGCAGAGAAAGGGGTCAAGAGACCCAGTACTTC. This codes for CASRERGQETQYF. The full variable domain, rest sourced from reference TRBV16 and TRBJ2-5, is GEEVAQTPKHLVRGEGQKAKLYCAPIKGHSYVFWYQQVLKNEFKFLISFQNENVFDETGMPKERFSAKCLPNSPCSLEIQATKLEDSAVYFCASRERGQETQYFGPGTRLLVL.

This chain connects TRBV5-1 to TRBJ2-5, with 7 bases matching TRBD2. This CDR3 comprises 13 residues. The germline CDR1 and CDR2 sequences are SGHRS and YFSETQ. V was pared by 4 bases and J by 3 bases, with 3 bases of the junction left unmatched. The DNA for the CDR3 is TGCGCCAGCAGCGAAGGACTAGAAGAGACCCAGTACTTC. This sequence encodes CASSEGLEETQYF.

V usage is TRBV13 and J usage is TRBJ1-5, with 7 positions matching TRBD1. J gave up 4 bases and V 5 bases, and 11 bases lay outside the gene matches. Germline-derived CDR1 and CDR2 are PRHDT and FYEKMQ (reference sequence). The CDR3 is made up of 16 amino acids. CDR3 coding DNA: TGTGCCAGCAGCCTCCACTCGACAGGGTTAAATCAGCCCCAGCATTTT. It is translated as CASSLHSTGLNQPQHF.

This clone was counted a single time. The chain is built from TRBV28 and TRBJ2-2, with TRBD2 matching 7 bases. After removal of 8 bases from V and 5 bases from J, the junction contained 14 bases not matched to a gene. The CDR3 is 16 residues long. Germline-derived CDR1 and CDR2 are MDHEN and SYDVKM. The DNA of the CDR3 is TGTGCCAGCGCCCAGTGGGAGCGGGAAGGTACCGGGGAGCTGTTTTTT. Translation: CASAQWEREGTGELFF.

The J gene is TRBJ2-3, the V gene TRBV7-2; 8 bases match TRBD2. J was trimmed by 2 bases and V by 4 bases; bases with no gene match: 11. The CDR3 has 17 amino acids. Germline-derived CDR1 and CDR2 are SGHTA and FQGNSA. The CDR3 coding sequence is TGTGCCAGCAGCTCCCTTAAGCGGGGGCAGTCCACAGATACGCAGTATTTT. The encoded protein is CASSSLKRGQSTDTQYF. Complete variable domain (other parts from reference TRBV7-2 and TRBJ2-3): GAGVSQSPSNKVTEKGKDVELRCDPISGHTALYWYRQSLGQGLEFLIYFQGNSAPDKSGLPSDRFSAERTGGSVSTLTIQRTQQEDSAVYLCASSSLKRGQSTDTQYFGPGTRLTVL.

The chain employs TRBV5-4 and TRBJ2-7; either TRBD1 or TRBD2 may supply D (5 bases each). Germline V gene data show CDR1 as SGHNT and CDR2 as YYREEE (reference sequence). The CDR3 has 16 residues. Trimming shortened V by 4 bases and J by 0 bases, and 17 bases separated the two germline ends. DNA of the CDR3: TGTGCCAGCAGCGCGCCGGGGACCGCACCCTCCTACGAGCAGTACTTC. Translating gives CASSAPGTAPSYEQYF.